This T cell receptor beta chain was recovered during a study of blood T cell repertoires in COVID-19 (dated by TCRdb to the early 2020s). The study in broad terms: Samples from collaborators originated in the United States, Italy and Spain and spanned both the acute and convalescent phases of COVID-19. The material from the prospective study consisted of cDNA or gDNA derived from T cells, B-cell-depleted T cells, or PBMCs. Deeply sampled blood TCRbeta repertoires from subjects exposed to, actively infected with, or recovered from COVID-19 were included in the dataset. The repertoires were made available in a free public database intended to serve as a resource for research on the immune response to SARS-CoV-2. Samples were obtained from the ongoing ImmuneRACE study (first 160 participants) and from about 1,300 subjects provided by 6 global collaborators. A de-identified subject ID, COVID-19 status, age in years and sex were almost always included in the sample metadata. Where available, HLA class I and class II types were obtained from metadata supplied by the sample provider rather than from assay-based typing.

CDR1 and CDR2 (SGHNT, YYREEE) derive from the germline V gene (reference sequence). The CDR3 has 15 amino acids, counting the end cysteine and phenylalanine. Only the CDR3 DNA is retained, 45 bases long and in frame from the first base. V is pruned by 4 bases and J by 8 bases, leaving 9 bases of the junction without a gene match. The count of this clone is one. It has no known antigen specificity. No base quality values were provided; no much bigger clone lies one nucleotide off. TCRbeta CDR3 regions were amplified from genomic DNA by means of the immunoSEQ Assay, a bias-controlled multiplex PCR. For the original study's pipeline: Within the assay, amplification of reference gene primers was used to estimate how many nucleated cells each sample contained. Sequence reads were collapsed and filtered to measure the absolute abundance of every unique TCRbeta CDR3 rearrangement. Productive Simpson clonality was computed per sample as the square root of Simpson's diversity index over productive rearrangements. TCRdb took over this immuneACCESS table, retaining in-frame rearrangements with V and J assigned. Such tables are incomplete; in checked studies, under half of the missing clones stem from an unresolved V gene, and the remainder is unexplained. V and J calls and clone size come straight from that table; D and trimming were deduced from the DNA. The sample table holds some 35,000 clones, of which around 85% were seen once. Approximately 20% of the sample comes from the top ten.

Study-wide conclusions, independent of this receptor: How much clinical and demographic metadata was included differed by source and by participant, and the metadata was provided uncurated.

The collaborating institutions used their own protocols to collect whole blood in K2EDTA tubes. For TCRbeta analysis, collaborators shipped samples as frozen whole blood, isolated PBMCs, or DNA extracted from either of those sample types. The chain is encoded by TRBV5-4 joined to TRBJ2-6, with TRBD1 matching 7 junction bases. The sequencing sample was made of peripheral blood. This TCR was sampled from a man aged 70-80 years with acute or convalescent COVID-19. The DNA sequence is given as TGTGCCAGCAGCATTAGACAGGGTGACACCAACGTCCTGACTTTC. Its translation reads: CASSIRQGDTNVLTF.